Below are 32 T cell receptor beta chains sequenced from a single sample in a study of identical twins. TCRdb independently ran MiXCR on the 5' RACE reads; one entry per CDR3 protein. The table has around 240,000 distinct CDR3 sequences, roughly a tenth seen once; the top ten hold about 9.1%. The sequencing input was memory T cells sorted from blood. The receptors originated from a man aged 45-65 years in good health.

The rearrangement joins TRBV27 to TRBJ2-3; 8 bases match TRBD2. With V trimmed by 10 bases and J by 5 bases, 8 bases remained unmatched. CDR3 length equals 13 residues. The germline V gene encodes CDR1 MNHEY and CDR2 SMNVEV (reference sequence). Here the CDR3 DNA reads TGTGCCACCCGTCTAGCGGGCGGAGATACGCAGTATTTT. As protein: CATRLAGGDTQYF.

Many counts were recorded for this clonotype. J is TRBJ2-3 and V is TRBV20-1; D ambiguous. The CDR3 has 14 residues. Germline-derived CDR1 and CDR2 are DFQATT and SNEGSKA (reference sequence). Trimming removed 3 bases from V and 2 bases from J, with 12 bases in between. CDR3 bases: TGCAGTGCTAGTATGGCTGTCCCCACAGATACGCAGTATTTT. It yields the protein CSASMAVPTDTQYF.

This clonotype turned up a few times. The V gene is TRBV20-1, the J gene TRBJ2-7, with D maybe TRBD1 (5 bases). This CDR3 spans 15 amino acids. The germline V and J ends were trimmed by 0 bases and 6 bases, with 18 bases remaining between them. Germline CDR1 is DFQATT and CDR2 is SNEGSKA (reference sequence). CDR3 residues: CSARDKLQGWGEQYF. For the CDR3, the DNA is TGCAGTGCTAGAGATAAGTTGCAGGGTTGGGGCGAGCAGTACTTC.

The chain couples TRBV6-1 to TRBJ1-2; 7 nucleotides agree with TRBD1. In germline, CDR1 is MNHNS, CDR2 SASEGT. The CDR3 sequence is 13 residues long. V lost 10 bases to trimming and J lost 4 bases; unmatched junction nucleotides: 9. CDR3 residues: CATRGGGGYGYTF. The DNA for the CDR3 is TGTGCCACCAGAGGGGGCGGCGGCTATGGCTACACCTTC.

This clonotype was detected many times. V usage is TRBV5-8 and J usage is TRBJ2-7; tentatively, D is TRBD1 (5 bases). Trimming removed 2 bases from V and 9 bases from J, with 9 bases in between. In germline, CDR1 is SGHTS, CDR2 YDEGEE. The CDR3 loop spans 11 amino acids. The CDR3 region has the DNA TGTGCCAGCAGCTTAGGGGAAAGGCAGTACTTC. Residues: CASSLGERQYF. The variable domain in full, with the rest retrieved from reference TRBV5-8 and TRBJ2-7, is EAGVTQSPTHLIKTRGQQATLRCSPISGHTSVYWYQQALGLGLQFLLWYDEGEERNRGNFPPRFSGRQFPNYSSELNVNALELEDSALYLCASSLGERQYFGPGTRLTVT.

This clonotype was seen ten or more times. This rearrangement joins TRBV10-3 to TRBJ1-4; D call uncertain. The germline V gene has CDR1 ENHRY and CDR2 SYGVKD. V was pared by 3 bases and J by 7 bases, with 15 bases between. The length of the CDR3 is 15 residues. The DNA of the CDR3 is TGTGCCATCAGTGAAACAGAGAGCCCGGGTGAAAAACTGTTTTTT. Its translation: CAISETESPGEKLFF.

The table lists this clonotype with many counts. This chain joins TRBV19 and TRBJ2-2, with D uncertain. CDR1 and CDR2 from the germline V gene are LNHDA and SQIVND (reference sequence). Trimming stripped 10 bases from V and 3 bases from J, with 15 bases between. This CDR3 contains 14 residues. Here the CDR3 reads CATTKAGDTGELFF. Here the CDR3 DNA reads TGTGCCACAACAAAGGCTGGGGACACCGGGGAGCTGTTTTTT.

The DNA of the CDR3 is TGTGCCAGCAGCCTGGACGGGCCCACAGATACGCAGTATTTT. Protein: CASSLDGPTDTQYF. The rearrangement joins TRBV7-9 to TRBJ2-3; no clear D. The CDR3 is 14 residues long. The V end lost 5 bases, the J end lost 2 bases, and 11 bases lay between the germline ends. Germline V CDR1 and CDR2: SEHNR, FQNEAQ (reference sequence).

This clonotype was seen at least ten times. This sequence joins TRBV7-9 and TRBJ2-3, with 8 positions matching TRBD1. The CDR3 contains 14 residues. Trimming took 0 bases from V and 7 from J; bases not matched to a gene: 3. Germline V gene lookup returns CDR1 SEHNR and CDR2 FQNEAQ (reference sequence). For the CDR3, the DNA is TGTGCCAGCAGCTTAGCATGGGACAGGAATACGCAGTATTTT. Its protein is CASSLAWDRNTQYF.

Many counts were recorded for this clonotype. V usage is TRBV5-1 and J usage is TRBJ2-7; D remains ambiguous. Trimming left V 4 bases short and J 4 bases short, with 9 bases between. This CDR3 contains 12 residues. Germline CDR1 reads SGHRS; CDR2 reads YFSETQ. The DNA for the CDR3 is TGCGCCAGCAGCCCATCGGCTTACGAGCAGTACTTC. This gives the protein CASSPSAYEQYF.

This sequence joins TRBV14 and TRBJ2-1, with TRBD1 as a possible D gene (5 bases). CDR3 length: 16 residues. Germline CDR1 SGHDN, CDR2 FVKESK. The germline V and J ends were trimmed by 5 bases and 1 base, with 15 bases remaining between them. In DNA, the CDR3 is TGTGCCAGCAGCGATGCAGGGCCAAGTTCCTACAATGAGCAGTTCTTC. It codes for CASSDAGPSSYNEQFF.

This clonotype was counted at least ten times. J is TRBJ1-2 and V is TRBV5-1, with 7 bases that match TRBD1. The ends lost 2 bases at V and 5 bases at J; junction bases unmatched: 6. The CDR3 runs to 14 residues. Germline V lookup: CDR1 SGHRS, CDR2 YFSETQ. The CDR3 sequence is CASSFGGTAYGYTF. The CDR3, as DNA: TGCGCCAGCAGCTTTGGCGGGACAGCATATGGCTACACCTTC.

There are a few counts of this clonotype. The chain recombines TRBV29-1 with TRBJ1-4, with D perhaps TRBD1 (5 bases). Germline V gene lookup returns CDR1 SQVTM and CDR2 ANQGSEA. The CDR3 loop spans 14 amino acids. The V and J ends lost 7 bases and 8 bases respectively, with 20 bases between them. The CDR3 region is CSATLHNRGEKLFF. CDR3 nucleotides: TGCAGCGCTACCTTACACAACCGGGGGGAAAAACTGTTTTTT.

This clonotype was picked up a small number of times. V and J are TRBV28 and TRBJ1-3; D is uncertain. With 3 bases removed from V and 0 bases from J, the gap between germline ends came to 9 bases. The CDR3 is 15 amino acids. Per germline, CDR1 MDHEN and CDR2 SYDVKM. The chain's CDR3 is CASSFEVLSGNTIYF. CDR3 nucleotides: TGTGCCAGCAGTTTTGAGGTGCTCTCTGGAAACACCATATATTTT.

This chain joins TRBV27 and TRBJ1-5, with TRBD1 matching over 9 bases. CDR1 MNHEY and CDR2 SMNVEV come from the germline V gene (reference sequence). The J segment lost 6 bases and the V segment lost 4 bases, leaving 10 bases of the junction unmatched. This CDR3 region has 16 residues. CDR3 residues: CASSSRAGQGVQPQHF. The DNA of the CDR3 is TGTGCCAGCAGTTCCCGCGCGGGACAGGGAGTTCAGCCCCAGCATTTT.

In this sample, this clonotype turned up many times. This chain uses TRBV20-1 with TRBJ2-1; a possible D gene is TRBD1 (6 bases). Trimming cost V 5 bases and J 6 bases, with 11 bases left between them. The CDR3 is made up of 12 amino acids. Germline V gives CDR1 DFQATT, CDR2 SNEGSKA (reference sequence). CDR3 nucleotides: TGCAGTGCTGGGGGCCAATCCAATGAGCAGTTCTTC. It yields the protein CSAGGQSNEQFF.

In this sample, this clonotype turned up many times. This chain connects TRBV4-3 to TRBJ2-7, with D uncertain. Trimming shortened V by 2 bases and J by 3 bases, and 11 bases separated the two germline ends. This CDR3 is built from 14 residues. Germline CDR1 LGHNA, CDR2 YSLEER. CDR3 in amino acids: CASSQSVGNYEQYF. CDR3 nucleotides: TGCGCCAGCAGCCAATCGGTCGGTAACTACGAGCAGTACTTC.

This clonotype was detected only a few times. The rearrangement uses TRBV4-2 and TRBJ1-5, with D unresolved. This CDR3 has 17 residues. The V gene lost 1 base and the J gene lost 1 base, with 14 bases spanning the gap. CDR1 and CDR2 from the germline V gene are LGHNA and YNFKEQ. The CDR3 loop reads CASSQVLRRESNQPQHF. The DNA of the CDR3 is TGTGCCAGCAGCCAAGTTCTAAGGAGGGAGAGCAATCAGCCCCAGCATTTT.

This clonotype was counted a few times. The rearrangement joins TRBV5-1 to TRBJ2-5, with D perhaps matching TRBD1 (6 bases). The germline V and J ends were trimmed by 4 bases and 4 bases, with 14 bases remaining between them. CDR1 is SGHRS and CDR2 is YFSETQ in the germline V gene. The CDR3 is 14 residues long. The CDR3 protein is CASSHGQGTETQYF. CDR3 DNA sequence: TGCGCCAGCAGCCACGGGCAGGGGACAGAGACCCAGTACTTC.

This clonotype was counted only a few times. The chain links TRBV7-2 to TRBJ2-7; D remains ambiguous. Deletions cut 0 bases from V and 5 bases from J, with 11 bases between. Germline V CDR1 and CDR2: SGHTA, FQGNSA. The CDR3 consists of 14 residues. CDR3 coding DNA: TGTGCCAGCAGCTTAGCGTTCAGGACGCACGAGCAGTACTTC. Encoded protein: CASSLAFRTHEQYF.

This clonotype was observed at least ten times. The chain has TRBV7-9 and TRBJ1-2; 7 bases line up with TRBD1. This CDR3 has 15 amino acids. Losses at the gene ends were 2 bases for V and 5 bases for J; bases not matched to a gene: 8. Germline CDR1 SEHNR, CDR2 FQNEAQ (reference sequence). The CDR3 DNA follows: TGTGCCAGCAGCTTAACCGGGACAGCGGGATATGGCTACACCTTC. Translating it yields CASSLTGTAGYGYTF.

The chain joins TRBV6-1 to TRBJ2-7, with D tentatively TRBD1 (6 bases). This CDR3 spans 15 amino acids. The germline V gene has CDR1 MNHNS and CDR2 SASEGT. The germline V and J ends were trimmed by 8 bases and 0 bases, with 17 bases remaining between them. DNA for the CDR3: TGTGCCAGCCGGCCAGGACAGTTCAACTCCTACGAGCAGTACTTC. Translating gives CASRPGQFNSYEQYF.

This clonotype has at least ten counts. This chain joins TRBV20-1 and TRBJ2-7, with 11 bases aligning to TRBD2. J gave up 4 bases and V 3 bases, and 2 bases lay outside the gene matches. The CDR3 contains 13 residues. Looked up from germline, CDR1 is DFQATT and CDR2 is SNEGSKA (reference sequence). CDR3 coding DNA: TGCAGTGCTAGCCCTAGCGGGAGGTACGAGCAGTACTTC. The encoded protein is CSASPSGRYEQYF.

This clonotype appeared many times. This chain uses TRBV12-3 or TRBV12-4 with TRBJ2-2, with D possibly matching TRBD1 (6 bases). V was clipped by 5 bases and J by 5 bases, with 15 bases between them. The CDR3 totals 15 residues. The CDR3 DNA reads TGTGCCAGCAGTCACTTTCAGGGGAGTACCGGGGAGCTGTTTTTT. This encodes CASSHFQGSTGELFF.

This clonotype was counted ten times or more. This chain links TRBV5-1 with TRBJ2-5, with D unresolved. Germline values: CDR1 SGHRS, CDR2 YFSETQ. The length of the CDR3 is 13 residues. Trimming shortened V by 4 bases and J by 5 bases, and 12 bases separated the two germline ends. CDR3 amino acids: CASSPPRRETQYF. As DNA, the CDR3 is TGCGCCAGCAGCCCCCCCCGTAGGGAGACCCAGTACTTC.

This clonotype was seen only a few times. This chain joins TRBV25-1 and TRBJ2-7; D is unresolved. Germline assignment: CDR1 MGHDK and CDR2 SYGVNS. Trimming pared 3 bases from V and 0 bases from J, leaving 9 bases between. This CDR3 comprises 14 residues. The CDR3 region has the DNA TGTGCCAGCAGTGAGGTTGGCAGCTCCTACGAGCAGTACTTC. It specifies CASSEVGSSYEQYF.

This clonotype was seen a handful of times. This rearrangement joins TRBV4-1 to TRBJ2-5, with 8 bases that match TRBD2. The trim removed 3 bases at V and 2 bases at J, leaving 11 bases unmatched. Germline CDR1 reads MGHRA; CDR2 reads YSYEKL. The CDR3 is 17 amino acids. Here the CDR3 DNA reads TGCGCCAGCAGCCAGGGAAGGGGCGGGGGGACACAAGAGACCCAGTACTTC. It yields the protein CASSQGRGGGTQETQYF.

This clonotype appeared many times. V gene TRBV25-1 combines with J gene TRBJ1-5; D remains unclear. The V gene lost 5 bases and the J gene lost 3 bases, with 11 bases spanning the gap. CDR1 and CDR2 (germline): MGHDK, SYGVNS. The CDR3 runs 14 residues. The CDR3 DNA is TGTGCCAGCAGTTCGCAGGAGTACAATCAGCCCCAGCATTTT. Protein sequence: CASSSQEYNQPQHF.

Note on this clonotype: This sequence may be a read error, since a much larger clone differs from it by one base. V usage is TRBV12-3 or TRBV12-4 and J usage is TRBJ2-5, with a tentative D call TRBD1 (6 bases). The ends were cut back, 5 bases at V and 5 bases at J, with 12 bases in the middle. The CDR3 is 13 residues long. CDR3 bases: TGTGCCAGCAGTGACACAGGGTCCGAGACCCAGTACTTC. Protein sequence: CASSDTGSETQYF.

This clonotype has a count of ten or more. The chain recombines TRBV15 with TRBJ2-7; 10 bases are a match to TRBD2. This CDR3 has 17 residues. From germline, CDR1 is LNHNV and CDR2 YYDKDF (reference sequence). Losses at the gene ends were 1 base for V and 3 bases for J; bases not matched to a gene: 9. CDR3 DNA sequence: TGTGCCACCAGCAGAGGAATAGCGGGAGGACCATTCTACGAGCAGTACTTC. This sequence encodes CATSRGIAGGPFYEQYF.

DNA of the CDR3: TGTGCCAGCAGTTTTTCAGGGGTCGGGGAGACCCAGTACTTC. Translation gives CASSFSGVGETQYF. The chain is built from TRBV27 and TRBJ2-5, with D possibly matching TRBD1 (6 bases). The CDR3 covers 14 residues. Trimming cost V 3 bases and J 5 bases, with 13 bases left between them. The V gene's germline CDR1 is MNHEY and CDR2 SMNVEV (reference sequence).

This clonotype was recorded at least ten times. The chain couples TRBV6-2 or TRBV6-3 to TRBJ1-1; D is undetermined. Per germline, CDR1 MNHEY and CDR2 SVGEGT. Trimming left V 6 bases short and J 6 bases short, with 11 bases between. The CDR3 is 12 residues long. CDR3 sequence reads: CASRVWLSEAFF. In nucleotides, the CDR3 is TGTGCCAGCAGGGTATGGTTATCTGAAGCTTTCTTT.